The 30 T cell receptor beta chains below were found in one sample sequenced in a study of T-cell reconstitution after alpha-beta-depleted transplantation in children. The authors prepared the TCRbeta library with unique molecular identifiers. TCRdb fed the PCR reads into MiXCR, producing one record per CDR3 protein. This sample has around 360,000 distinct CDR3 sequences, with about a tenth found just once. Sequencing used PBMCs from the stem cell graft donor, obtained from the stem cell graft. These receptors were taken from a human donor who donated a stem cell graft to a child with acute lymphoblastic leukemia.

The gene calls are TRBV15 and TRBJ2-1; no firm D call. This CDR3 region has 14 residues. Per the germline V gene, CDR1 is LNHNV and CDR2 is YYDKDF (reference sequence). The ends were cut back, 5 bases at V and 3 bases at J, with 11 bases in the middle. CDR3 protein: CATSDLAGYNEQFF. Here the CDR3 DNA reads TGTGCCACCAGCGATTTAGCAGGCTACAATGAGCAGTTCTTC.

This clonotype was detected ten times or more. This CDR3 is CASSLAGVHNEQFF. The DNA of the CDR3 is TGTGCCAGCAGCTTGGCCGGGGTCCACAATGAGCAGTTCTTC. The chain is built from TRBV5-6 and TRBJ2-1; perhaps TRBD2 as D (5 bases). V was clipped by 0 bases and J by 5 bases, with 9 bases between them. In germline, CDR1 is SGHDT, CDR2 YYEEEE. This CDR3 is 14 amino acids long.

This clonotype came up many times. CDR3: CSVEDYEQYF. The DNA of the CDR3 is TGCAGCGTTGAGGACTACGAGCAGTACTTC. V and J are TRBV29-1 and TRBJ2-7; D call uncertain. The V end lost 3 bases, the J end lost 3 bases, and 3 bases lay between the germline ends. The germline V gene encodes CDR1 SQVTM and CDR2 ANQGSEA. The length of the CDR3 is 10 residues.

V gene TRBV11-2 combines with J gene TRBJ2-2; 8 nucleotides match TRBD1. V shed 11 bases and J 0 bases; nucleotides not matched to a gene: 5. Germline CDR1 SGHAT, CDR2 FQNNGV. This CDR3 spans 14 amino acids. Here the CDR3 DNA reads TGTGCCTCACAGGGGGGTACGAACACCGGGGAGCTGTTTTTT. Translation gives CASQGGTNTGELFF.

This chain links TRBV7-6 with TRBJ2-1; TRBD2 agrees at 8 bases. J lost 8 bases, V lost 4 bases, and 7 bases had no gene match. Germline V gene sequence: CDR1 SGHVS, CDR2 FNYEAQ. The CDR3 sequence is 14 residues long. CDR3 in amino acids: CASSSGTSRHEQFF. DNA of the CDR3: TGTGCCAGCAGCTCCGGGACTAGTAGGCATGAGCAGTTCTTC.

This chain connects TRBV5-6 to TRBJ2-7; D gene uncertain. The V end was cut by 1 base, the J end by 4 bases, with 18 bases between. Per the germline V gene, CDR1 is SGHDT and CDR2 is YYEEEE. This CDR3 contains 16 residues. The CDR3 DNA follows: TGTGCCAGCAGCTTGCTCTCGGGTGACGGGTTGTACGAGCAGTACTTC. Protein: CASSLLSGDGLYEQYF.

A few counts support this clonotype. The CDR3 here is CASSSRDRAHHYSYEQYF. The CDR3 DNA follows: TGTGCCAGCAGCTCCCGGGACAGGGCCCACCACTATTCCTACGAGCAGTACTTC. V is TRBV28 and J is TRBJ2-7; 9 positions match TRBD1. Trimming cost V 6 bases and J 1 base; bases outside gene matches: 16. CDR3 length equals 18 residues. Germline-derived CDR1 and CDR2 are MDHEN and SYDVKM.

The sample holds many counts of this clonotype. The gene calls are TRBV27 and TRBJ2-3; 7 bases map to TRBD1. The CDR3 is 16 residues long. CDR1 MNHEY and CDR2 SMNVEV come from the germline V gene (reference sequence). The V segment lost 5 bases and the J segment 3 bases; nucleotides outside the gene matches: 11. The DNA of the CDR3 is TGTGCCAGCAGTCCTCATACAGGGGTCACGACAGATACGCAGTATTTT. It is translated as CASSPHTGVTTDTQYF.

This clonotype was observed a few times. J is TRBJ2-2 and V is TRBV4-3; 7 bases align to TRBD2. CDR3 size: 18 residues. V lost 6 bases and J lost 3; bases outside the gene matches: 16. CDR1 is LGHNA and CDR2 is YSLEER in the germline V gene. The CDR3 region is CASRGARGGVRDTGELFF. The DNA for the CDR3 is TGCGCCAGCAGGGGCGCAAGGGGAGGGGTTCGCGACACCGGGGAGCTGTTTTTT.

This clonotype was recorded a few times. The rearrangement uses TRBV7-9 and TRBJ2-1, with TRBD2 matching 7 bases. V lost 2 bases to trimming and J lost 8 bases; unmatched junction nucleotides: 12. The CDR3 totals 16 residues. Germline assignment: CDR1 SEHNR and CDR2 FQNEAQ (reference sequence). The CDR3 DNA follows: TGTGCCAGCAGCTTATCCCTGGGACTACTCCCGGATGAGCAGTTCTTC. This gives the protein CASSLSLGLLPDEQFF.

This chain uses TRBV7-6 with TRBJ2-2; D remains ambiguous. The CDR3 runs to 13 residues. V was shortened by 6 bases and J by 7 bases, with 12 bases between the two germline ends. The germline CDR1 and CDR2 sequences are SGHVS and FNYEAQ. This CDR3 is CASSPGRYGELFF. CDR3 nucleotide sequence: TGTGCCAGCAGTCCCGGACGGTACGGGGAGCTGTTTTTT. The full variable domain, with the rest looked up from reference TRBV7-6 and TRBJ2-2, is GAGVSQSPRYKVTKRGQDVALRCDPISGHVSLYWYRQALGQGPEFLTYFNYEAQQDKSGLPNDRFSAERPEGSISTLTIQRTEQRDSAMYRCASSPGRYGELFFGEGSRLTVL.

The rearrangement uses TRBV29-1 and TRBJ2-7; 9 bases fit TRBD2. Trimming took 6 bases from V and 3 from J; bases not matched to a gene: 9. CDR3 length equals 14 residues. The germline V gene has CDR1 SQVTM and CDR2 ANQGSEA. CDR3 amino acids: CSVNLAGLLYEQYF. CDR3 in DNA: TGCAGCGTCAACCTAGCGGGACTACTCTACGAGCAGTACTTC.

The J gene is TRBJ2-2, the V gene TRBV7-3; a weak D match, TRBD2 (5 bases). Germline-derived CDR1 and CDR2 are SGHTA and FQGTGA. The CDR3 sequence is 14 residues long. Trimming pared 5 bases from V and 2 bases from J, leaving 9 bases between. Written as DNA, the CDR3 is TGTGCCAGCAGCGTACTAGAAAACACCGGGGAGCTGTTTTTT. Its protein product is CASSVLENTGELFF.

A note on this clonotype: With a much larger clone just one base away, this may be a read error. CDR3 bases: TGTGCCAGCAGTGTTTTGGGGAACACTGAAGCTTTCTTT. Encoded protein: CASSVLGNTEAFF. This rearrangement joins TRBV6-1 to TRBJ1-1; D gene ambiguous. Per germline, CDR1 MNHNS and CDR2 SASEGT. CDR3 length equals 13 residues. The germline V and J ends were trimmed by 4 bases and 1 base, with 7 bases remaining between them.

This clonotype was seen many times. CDR3 sequence: CASSLLGADTQYF. CDR3 in DNA: TGTGCCAGCAGTTTACTAGGAGCAGATACGCAGTATTTT. The chain couples TRBV12-3 or TRBV12-4 to TRBJ2-3; D gene unclear. The CDR3 has 13 amino acids. The V and J ends lost 2 bases and 4 bases respectively, with 7 bases between them.

This clonotype was counted between two and nine times. The chain carries TRBV2 and TRBJ1-3; D is unclear. The V and J ends lost 5 bases and 0 bases respectively, with 14 bases between them. Germline lookup yields CDR1 SNHLY and CDR2 FYNNEI. The length of the CDR3 is 16 residues. In nucleotides, the CDR3 is TGTGCCAGCAGTACCCCGAGGACGTCCTCTGGAAACACCATATATTTT. Its translation: CASSTPRTSSGNTIYF.

This clonotype occurred a few times. The V call is TRBV19, the J call TRBJ2-1; D possibly corresponds to TRBD2 (6 bases). This CDR3 contains 16 residues. Germline lookup yields CDR1 LNHDA and CDR2 SQIVND (reference sequence). V dropped 5 bases and J dropped 3 bases, with 17 bases sitting between them. The CDR3 DNA sequence: TGTGCCAGTAGTCCCCTTGTCGGGAGTATCTACAATGAGCAGTTCTTC. Residues: CASSPLVGSIYNEQFF.

The rearrangement uses TRBV12-3 or TRBV12-4 and TRBJ2-1; D is ambiguous. CDR3 length: 16 amino acids. V was cut by 7 bases and J by 4 bases, with 20 bases left in between. CDR3 sequence reads: CASTYQGLSLYNEQFF. The CDR3 coding sequence is TGTGCCAGCACCTATCAAGGTCTGAGCCTGTACAATGAGCAGTTCTTC.

The sample holds a few counts of this clonotype. The rearrangement uses TRBV7-2 and TRBJ2-7; the D gene is possibly TRBD1 (5 bases). Germline V gene data show CDR1 as SGHTA and CDR2 as FQGNSA. This CDR3 spans 16 amino acids. Trimming shortened V by 2 bases and J by 2 bases, and 16 bases separated the two germline ends. CDR3 amino acids: CASSLSRRQFTYEQYF. CDR3 coding DNA: TGTGCCAGCAGCTTATCCCGCCGACAGTTCACCTACGAGCAGTACTTC.

This clonotype turned up a few times. This chain links TRBV3-1 with TRBJ2-7, with 7 bases fitting TRBD1. V lost 4 bases, J lost 3 bases, and 12 bases stayed unmatched. The CDR3 extends over 16 amino acids. Germline V gene lookup returns CDR1 LGHDT and CDR2 YNNKEL (reference sequence). CDR3 loop: CASSPRSTGVHYEQYF. Here the CDR3 DNA reads TGTGCCAGCAGCCCTCGCTCCACAGGGGTCCACTACGAGCAGTACTTC.

The chain joins TRBV4-2 to TRBJ2-7; TRBD2 is a possible D gene (6 bases). The CDR3 contains 16 residues. Trimming left V 0 bases short and J 2 bases short, with 14 bases between. CDR1 and CDR2 (germline): LGHNA, YNFKEQ. CDR3 DNA sequence: TGTGCCAGCAGCCAAGATTATTGGGACTGGGCCTACGAGCAGTACTTC. Protein: CASSQDYWDWAYEQYF.

There are many counts of this clonotype. The rearrangement uses TRBV15 and TRBJ2-5; 8 nucleotides match TRBD1. CDR3 length equals 14 residues. From germline, CDR1 is LNHNV and CDR2 YYDKDF (reference sequence). V lost 1 base and J lost 5; bases outside the gene matches: 3. CDR3 coding DNA: TGTGCCACCAGCAGAGGGGGACAGGTTGAGACCCAGTACTTC. Protein: CATSRGGQVETQYF.

The chain recombines TRBV2 with TRBJ2-5; TRBD2 agrees at 8 bases. J gave up 1 base and V 6 bases, and 7 bases lay outside the gene matches. This CDR3 comprises 15 residues. The germline V gene encodes CDR1 SNHLY and CDR2 FYNNEI. The CDR3 loop is CASRPIAGRQETQYF. CDR3 nucleotides: TGTGCCAGCAGGCCGATAGCGGGACGCCAAGAGACCCAGTACTTC.

In this sample, this clonotype turned up many times. The rearrangement joins TRBV4-2 to TRBJ2-3; D gene uncertain. The CDR3 consists of 14 residues. Trimming left V 1 base short and J 4 bases short, with 9 bases between. CDR1 is LGHNA, CDR2 YNFKEQ, per germline. The CDR3, as DNA: TGTGCCAGCAGCCAAGGGAGTACGGCAGATACGCAGTATTTT. Its protein product is CASSQGSTADTQYF.

The chain uses TRBV4-2 and TRBJ2-3; a weak D match, TRBD2 (6 bases). Germline CDR1 and CDR2: LGHNA and YNFKEQ. V lost 1 base and J 5 bases, leaving 10 bases between the germline ends. The CDR3 spans 14 residues. Written as DNA, the CDR3 is TGTGCCAGCAGCCAAGCGGCCGGGGGAGATACGCAGTATTTT. Encoded protein: CASSQAAGGDTQYF.

This chain links TRBV9 with TRBJ2-1; no reliable D call. The CDR3 contains 15 residues. Germline lookup yields CDR1 SGDLS and CDR2 YYNGEE. Trimming removed 0 bases from V and 0 bases from J, with 7 bases in between. The CDR3 bases are TGTGCCAGCAGCGTAGAGTCAAACTCCTACAATGAGCAGTTCTTC. Protein: CASSVESNSYNEQFF.

This clonotype has at least ten counts. J is TRBJ2-2 and V is TRBV20-1; TRBD2 might be the D (6 bases). Trimming took 6 bases from V and 9 from J, leaving 17 bases between them. Germline-derived CDR1 and CDR2 are DFQATT and SNEGSKA (reference sequence). The CDR3 spans 13 residues. The CDR3 loop reads CSAPGLGGRELFF. The CDR3 DNA reads TGCAGTGCCCCCGGCTTGGGGGGTCGGGAGCTGTTTTTT.

For this clonotype: A much larger clone differs by one base, so this may be a read error. The chain uses TRBV28 and TRBJ2-7, with TRBD1 as a possible D gene (5 bases). Germline CDR1 reads MDHEN; CDR2 reads SYDVKM. The CDR3 has 11 residues. The CDR3 DNA reads TGTGCCCGCAGCAGGGTCGACGAGCAGTACTTC. Its translation is CARSRVDEQYF. Full variable domain (remainder filled in from reference TRBV28 and TRBJ2-7): DVKVTQSSRYLVKRTGEKVFLECVQDMDHENMFWYRQDPGLGLRLIYFSYDVKMKEKGDIPEGYSVSREKKERFSLILESASTNQTSMYLCARSRVDEQYFGPGTRLTVT.

This clonotype was seen only a few times. This chain connects TRBV20-1 to TRBJ1-2, with D perhaps TRBD1 (5 bases). V lost 0 bases to trimming and J lost 3 bases, with 14 bases between them. The CDR3 runs to 15 residues. Germline CDR1 is DFQATT and CDR2 is SNEGSKA (reference sequence). The DNA of the CDR3 is TGCAGTGCTAGAGATGGAGGGCAGGGCTACTATGGCTACACCTTC. Protein sequence: CSARDGGQGYYGYTF.

The chain carries TRBV10-3 and TRBJ2-1, with 7 bases matching TRBD2. The CDR3 spans 15 residues. V trimming: 6 bases; J trimming: 5 bases; junction bases outside the gene matches: 10. The germline V gene encodes CDR1 ENHRY and CDR2 SYGVKD. CDR3: CAIREQGAGHNEQFF. CDR3 in DNA: TGTGCCATCAGAGAGCAGGGAGCGGGGCACAATGAGCAGTTCTTC.